These T cell receptor beta chains were read from a single sample in a study of technical replicates of blood from a handful of donors. Method: immunoSEQ multiplex PCR; TCRdb's copy keeps in-frame clones and lacks some. Of around 80,000 clones listed, about 91% were seen once; the top ten hold approximately 0.42%. The specimen sequenced was T cells isolated from PBMCs. The receptor source for this set is a human donor in good health. The CDR3 runs from the conserved cysteine through the conserved F or W. The order of the fields is V gene, clone size, J gene, D gene, CDR3 protein. D genes are given only for firm matches. A clone size is listed for some rows: how often the clone was seen (once, few, many), or a class if it is expanded.

v_gene: TRBV19
abundance: -
j_gene: TRBJ2-7
d_gene: -
CDR3aa: CASSITDSYEQYF

v_gene: TRBV15
abundance: -
j_gene: TRBJ2-3
d_gene: TRBD1
CDR3aa: CATSRDLIQGADTQYF

v_gene: TRBV5-8
abundance: -
j_gene: TRBJ1-2
d_gene: -
CDR3aa: CASSLQANYGYTF

v_gene: TRBV13
abundance: -
j_gene: TRBJ1-2
d_gene: -
CDR3aa: CASSREYGGGRDYGYTF

v_gene: TRBV5-4
abundance: -
j_gene: TRBJ2-1
d_gene: -
CDR3aa: CASSSKGRGQGEQFF

v_gene: TRBV5-1
abundance: -
j_gene: TRBJ1-4
d_gene: -
CDR3aa: CASSLAIFVGATNEKLFF

v_gene: TRBV2
abundance: once
j_gene: TRBJ2-1
d_gene: TRBD2
CDR3aa: CATAGGPYNEQFF

v_gene: TRBV5-6
abundance: -
j_gene: TRBJ2-3
d_gene: -
CDR3aa: CASSYSTDTQYF

v_gene: TRBV7-9
abundance: once
j_gene: TRBJ2-3
d_gene: -
CDR3aa: CASRQGTPDTQYF

v_gene: TRBV27
abundance: few
j_gene: TRBJ1-1
d_gene: -
CDR3aa: CASSFDRFTEAFF

v_gene: TRBV9
abundance: -
j_gene: TRBJ2-1
d_gene: TRBD2
CDR3aa: CASSTRLAGGHEQFF